This TCR beta chain was recorded in a study of blood T cell repertoires in COVID-19. After removal of 0 bases from V and 3 bases from J, the junction contained 2 bases not matched to a gene. The germline V gene encodes CDR1 LGHDT and CDR2 YNNKEL (reference sequence). The CDR3 has 14 residues. Sequenced by immunoSEQ multiplex PCR; TCRdb stores in-frame clones only, minus some. The top ten hold about 6.4% of the sample, which has roughly 67,000 clones, about four fifths seen once. The sequenced sample consisted of peripheral blood. The receptor's source is a woman aged 45-59 years with active or convalescent COVID-19. The chain combines TRBV3-1 (or the pseudogene TRBV3-2) with TRBJ2-7, with 7 bases aligning to TRBD2. This CDR3 reads CASSQDGEGYEQYF. In DNA form, the CDR3 reads TGTGCCAGCAGCCAAGACGGGGAGGGCTACGAGCAGTACTTC.